The 14 T cell receptor beta chains below all came from one sample that was sequenced in a study of immune aging and cytomegalovirus after organ transplant. No antigen has been identified for these receptors. Libraries came from microwell single-cell capture using BD Rhapsody targeted mRNA and AbSeq reagents. TCRdb re-called the single-cell sequencing reads with MiXCR, one entry per CDR3 protein. The sample yields about 21,000 distinct CDR3 sequences, just over 35% seen once. Time point of the sample: five sample-tagged time points from pre-transplant (day -1) to day 368 post-transplant, pooled. Sample: CMV peptide-activated CD4+ and CD8+ T cells sorted from blood, taken at five time points, pooled. As to subset: sorted CD8+CD137+ and CD4+CD154+ T cells after about 13 h CMV IE-1 peptide stimulation. These receptor sequences come from a female donor who had a heart transplant and CMV viremia.

The V and J genes are TRBV5-1 and TRBJ1-6; D ambiguous. CDR3 size: 13 residues. Germline V gene data show CDR1 as SGHRS and CDR2 as YFSETQ. Trimming pared 0 bases from V and 8 bases from J, leaving 6 bases between. CDR3 region: CASSLESYSPLHF. CDR3 nucleotide sequence: TGCGCCAGCAGCTTGGAGTCGTATTCACCCCTCCACTTT.

This clonotype was seen only a few times. The V and J genes are TRBV5-5 and TRBJ1-5; possibly TRBD1 for D (6 bases). Germline V lookup: CDR1 SGHKS, CDR2 YYEKEE (reference sequence). The germline V and J ends were trimmed by 0 bases and 0 bases, with 16 bases remaining between them. The CDR3 has 18 amino acids. Here the CDR3 DNA reads TGTGCCAGCAGCTTGGGCCCAAGGGGGAGTCCTAGCAATCAGCCCCAGCATTTT. Amino acid sequence: CASSLGPRGSPSNQPQHF.

Ten or more counts support this clonotype. The chain recombines TRBV27 with TRBJ2-1, with 7 bases matching TRBD2. With 7 bases clipped from V and 2 bases from J, the junction kept 8 bases outside the gene matches. The CDR3 length is 15 residues. Germline CDR1 reads MNHEY; CDR2 reads SMNVEV (reference sequence). As DNA, the CDR3 is TGTGCCAGCAAATCAGAGGCGGGAGCCTACAATGAGCAGTTCTTC. Translation: CASKSEAGAYNEQFF.

V gene TRBV6-2 or TRBV6-3 combines with J gene TRBJ1-1; D gene uncertain. Trimming took 6 bases from V and 7 from J, leaving 12 bases between them. Germline V gene data show CDR1 as MNHEY and CDR2 as SVGEGT. This CDR3 region has 12 residues. CDR3 protein: CASRSYRLEAFF. The CDR3 bases are TGTGCCAGCAGGTCCTACCGGCTTGAAGCTTTCTTT.

This chain links TRBV6-5 with TRBJ2-7; no definite D call. The V end was cut by 5 bases, the J end by 5 bases, with 4 bases between. Looked up from germline, CDR1 is MNHEY and CDR2 is SVGAGI. The CDR3 contains 10 residues. CDR3 bases: TGTGCCAGCAGTACGGACGAGCAGTACGTC. This sequence encodes CASSTDEQYV.

V and J are TRBV10-1 and TRBJ2-1, with unresolved D. V was cut by 8 bases and J by 8 bases, with 16 bases left in between. Germline values: CDR1 WNHNN, CDR2 SYGVQD (reference sequence). CDR3 length: 13 residues. As DNA, the CDR3 is TGCGCCAGCCCCCCGAAAAGGGCGCATGAGCAGTTCTTC. Protein product: CASPPKRAHEQFF.

J is TRBJ2-3 and V is TRBV20-1; 10 bases align to TRBD2. V shed 0 bases, J shed 4 bases, and the junction held 13 bases outside the gene matches. CDR1 and CDR2 from the germline V gene are DFQATT and SNEGSKA (reference sequence). This CDR3 region has 18 residues. CDR3 amino acids: CSARDRRTSGPGADTQYF. CDR3 nucleotide sequence: TGCAGTGCTAGAGATCGGAGGACTAGCGGCCCTGGGGCAGATACGCAGTATTTT.

V and J are TRBV19 and TRBJ2-7, with 8 bases that match TRBD1. The germline V gene encodes CDR1 LNHDA and CDR2 SQIVND (reference sequence). J lost 3 bases, V lost 5 bases, and 6 bases had no gene match. The CDR3 covers 14 residues. The CDR3: CASSSGTGGYEQYF. In DNA, the CDR3 is TGTGCCAGTAGTTCCGGCACAGGGGGCTACGAGCAGTACTTC.

As concerns this clonotype: A far larger clone is one nucleotide away, so this likely arose from a read error. V and J are TRBV7-9 and TRBJ2-1; D is uncertain. CDR3 length: 11 residues. CDR1 is SEHNR, CDR2 FQNEAQ, per germline (reference sequence). The germline V and J ends were trimmed by 3 bases and 4 bases, with 1 base remaining between them. CDR3: CASSFYNEQFF. The CDR3 coding sequence is TGTGCCAGCAGCTTTTACAATGAGCAGTTCTTC.

This clonotype was counted a few times. V is TRBV27 and J is TRBJ1-1, with D uncertain. Per the germline V gene, CDR1 is MNHEY and CDR2 is SMNVEV (reference sequence). Trimming cost V 3 bases and J 0 bases, with 5 bases left between them. This CDR3 region has 13 residues. This chain's CDR3 is CASSFVVNTEAFF. The DNA of the CDR3 is TGTGCCAGCAGTTTCGTCGTGAACACTGAAGCTTTCTTT.

The rearrangement links TRBV30 to TRBJ2-7; the D gene could be TRBD1 or TRBD2 (5 bases each). V was shortened by 4 bases and J by 2 bases, with 15 bases between the two germline ends. Germline V gene sequence: CDR1 GTSNPN, CDR2 SVGIG (reference sequence). This CDR3 is built from 14 residues. CDR3 loop: CAWKGTGLPYEQYF. In nucleotides, the CDR3 is TGTGCCTGGAAGGGCACAGGACTCCCCTACGAGCAGTACTTC.

The chain has TRBV12-3 or TRBV12-4 and TRBJ2-1; TRBD2 matches 7 bases. After removal of 5 bases from V and 6 bases from J, the junction contained 10 bases not matched to a gene. The CDR3 spans 15 residues. The CDR3 region has the DNA TGTGCCAGCAGTCCTAGACTGGCGGGAGCCAATGAGCAGTTCTTC. Translating gives CASSPRLAGANEQFF.

This clonotype showed up many times. J is TRBJ1-5 and V is TRBV12-3 or TRBV12-4; possible D gene TRBD1, 6 bases. With 7 bases removed from V and 0 bases from J, the gap between germline ends came to 13 bases. The CDR3 contains 15 residues. CDR3 residues: CASTRDMYSNQPQHF. For the CDR3, the DNA is TGTGCCAGCACCCGGGACATGTATAGCAATCAGCCCCAGCATTTT.

The chain recombines TRBV29-1 with TRBJ2-7; possible D gene TRBD1, 5 bases. The CDR3 length is 12 residues. Germline values: CDR1 SQVTM, CDR2 ANQGSEA. V lost 7 bases and J lost 6, with 16 bases in between. The CDR3 DNA sequence: TGCAGCGGCCTCGACAGATCGGGCGAGCAGTACTTC. Translated, it gives CSGLDRSGEQYF.